Listed below are T cell receptor beta chains from one sample, sequenced in a study of shared clonotypes between healthy human individuals. Profiling relied on immunoSEQ multiplex PCR, and the TCRdb table lists in-frame clones only, not all of them. The sample contains around 510,000 clones, roughly 72% of which appear only once. The sequencing sample was made of PBMCs. The source is a woman in her forties in good health. Some clones in this sample may be carry-over from other donors' samples. The CDR3 runs from the conserved cysteine through the conserved F or W. Each record gives: J gene, D gene, V gene, clone size, CDR3 DNA, CDR3 protein. D genes are given only for firm matches. Expanded clones get a size class; other rows say once, few or many, or leave the size out.

j_gene: TRBJ1-5
d_gene: TRBD1
v_gene: TRBV30
abundance: -
CDR3nt: TGTGCCTGGAGTGTAGGTACAGGGGGCAATCAGCCCCAGCATTTT
CDR3aa: CAWSVGTGGNQPQHF

j_gene: TRBJ2-1
d_gene: TRBD1
v_gene: TRBV11-3
abundance: once
CDR3nt: TGTGCCAGCAGCAGAGACAGGGCGGACAATGAGCAGTTCTTC
CDR3aa: CASSRDRADNEQFF

j_gene: TRBJ2-1
d_gene: TRBD2
v_gene: TRBV28
abundance: -
CDR3nt: TGTGCCAGCACTCCCGGGGACGGGAGGTCCTACAATGAGCAGTTCTTC
CDR3aa: CASTPGDGRSYNEQFF

j_gene: TRBJ1-3
d_gene: TRBD1
v_gene: TRBV6-5
abundance: few
CDR3nt: TGTGCCAGCAGTCCGACAGGGGTGACTGGAAACACCATATATTTT
CDR3aa: CASSPTGVTGNTIYF

j_gene: TRBJ1-1
d_gene: -
v_gene: TRBV19
abundance: -
CDR3nt: TGTGCCAGTAGGGCGTGGGCAGCGGGGGCTGAAGCTTTCTTT
CDR3aa: CASRAWAAGAEAFF

j_gene: TRBJ1-5
d_gene: TRBD1
v_gene: TRBV27
abundance: -
CDR3nt: TGTGCCAGCAGTTTATCTATTACAGGGGACCAGCCCCAGCATTTT
CDR3aa: CASSLSITGDQPQHF

j_gene: TRBJ2-3
d_gene: TRBD2
v_gene: TRBV11-2
abundance: -
CDR3nt: TGTGCCAGCAGCGTTGGACTAGCGGTACCCTATGATACGCAGTATTTT
CDR3aa: CASSVGLAVPYDTQYF

j_gene: TRBJ2-1
d_gene: -
v_gene: TRBV21-1
abundance: many
CDR3nt: TGTGCCAGCAGCAAAGCAGGGACGAGTTCCTACAATGAGCAGTTCTTC
CDR3aa: CASSKAGTSSYNEQFF

j_gene: TRBJ2-6
d_gene: -
v_gene: TRBV28
abundance: -
CDR3nt: TGTGCCAGCAGTTCTGGACAGACCTCTGGGGCCAACGTCCTGACTTTC
CDR3aa: CASSSGQTSGANVLTF

j_gene: TRBJ1-1
d_gene: TRBD1
v_gene: TRBV4-1
abundance: -
CDR3nt: TGCGCCAGCAGCCAAGATATCGCAGGGGGGGGGACTGAAGCTTTCTTT
CDR3aa: CASSQDIAGGGTEAFF

j_gene: TRBJ2-7
d_gene: TRBD1
v_gene: TRBV27
abundance: -
CDR3nt: TGTGCCAGCAGCCTAACGGGACAGGGGGCCTACGAGCAGTACTTC
CDR3aa: CASSLTGQGAYEQYF

j_gene: TRBJ2-5
d_gene: -
v_gene: TRBV29-1
abundance: -
CDR3nt: TGCAGCGTTGAACACCAGGAGGGCGAGACCCAGTACTTC
CDR3aa: CSVEHQEGETQYF

j_gene: TRBJ2-5
d_gene: -
v_gene: TRBV5-1
abundance: once
CDR3nt: TGCGCCAGCAGCTTGGAGGGCGAGACCCAGTACTTC
CDR3aa: CASSLEGETQYF

j_gene: TRBJ2-7
d_gene: -
v_gene: TRBV29-1
abundance: -
CDR3nt: TGCAGCGTTGACGGGCAGGGCCACGAGCAGTACTTC
CDR3aa: CSVDGQGHEQYF

j_gene: TRBJ2-4
d_gene: -
v_gene: TRBV25-1
abundance: -
CDR3nt: TGTGCCAGCAGAGGAACAGCCAAAAACATTCAGTACTTC
CDR3aa: CASRGTAKNIQYF

j_gene: TRBJ1-4
d_gene: -
v_gene: TRBV6-9
abundance: -
CDR3nt: TGTGCCAGCAGTTCCCCCGGGCAGGGATTGGTTGAAAAACTGTTTTTT
CDR3aa: CASSSPGQGLVEKLFF

j_gene: TRBJ2-2
d_gene: -
v_gene: TRBV18
abundance: -
CDR3nt: TGTGCCAGCTCACCACCGGGACAGAACACCGGGGAGCTGTTTTTT
CDR3aa: CASSPPGQNTGELFF

j_gene: TRBJ2-1
d_gene: TRBD2
v_gene: TRBV7-8
abundance: few
CDR3nt: TGTGCCAGCAGCCCCCGGACTAGCGGGAGGGCTAATGAGCAGTTCTTC
CDR3aa: CASSPRTSGRANEQFF

j_gene: TRBJ2-5
d_gene: TRBD2
v_gene: TRBV19
abundance: once
CDR3nt: TGTGCCAGTAGTATTTTAATGGCGGGAGTACAGGAGACCCAGTACTTC
CDR3aa: CASSILMAGVQETQYF

j_gene: TRBJ2-7
d_gene: -
v_gene: TRBV5-1
abundance: few
CDR3nt: TGCGCCAGCAGCCCAACGGCCAACCCCTACGAGCAGTACTTC
CDR3aa: CASSPTANPYEQYF

j_gene: TRBJ1-5
d_gene: -
v_gene: TRBV18
abundance: -
CDR3nt: TGTGCCAGCTCACCATCAGGTTACCAGCCCCAGCATTTT
CDR3aa: CASSPSGYQPQHF

j_gene: TRBJ1-1
d_gene: -
v_gene: TRBV5-6
abundance: few
CDR3nt: TGTGCCAGCTCGAACTACGGCCCCACTGAAGCTTTCTTT
CDR3aa: CASSNYGPTEAFF

j_gene: TRBJ2-1
d_gene: -
v_gene: TRBV7-2
abundance: -
CDR3nt: TGTGCCAGCAGCTTAGTTGCTCGTCGGGGGAATGAGCAGTTCTTC
CDR3aa: CASSLVARRGNEQFF

j_gene: TRBJ1-2
d_gene: -
v_gene: TRBV18
abundance: few
CDR3nt: TGTGCCAGCTCACCTCCTTCTCTCGAGTCCTATGGCTACACCTTC
CDR3aa: CASSPPSLESYGYTF

j_gene: TRBJ2-7
d_gene: -
v_gene: TRBV30
abundance: few
CDR3nt: TGTGCCTGGGACCCCGGGGCGCCCTACGAGCAGTACTTC
CDR3aa: CAWDPGAPYEQYF

j_gene: TRBJ2-7
d_gene: TRBD1
v_gene: TRBV5-1
abundance: -
CDR3nt: TGCGCCAGCAGCACCCAGGGGGCCTCCTACGAGCAGTACTTC
CDR3aa: CASSTQGASYEQYF

j_gene: TRBJ2-5
d_gene: -
v_gene: TRBV5-6
abundance: -
CDR3nt: TGTGCCAGCAGCTTGGCTCTCGGGACAAGTCAAGAGACCCAGTACTTC
CDR3aa: CASSLALGTSQETQYF

j_gene: TRBJ1-3
d_gene: -
v_gene: TRBV28
abundance: -
CDR3nt: TGTGCCAGCGAAACAAACTCTGGAAACACCATATATTTT
CDR3aa: CASETNSGNTIYF

j_gene: TRBJ1-2
d_gene: -
v_gene: TRBV6-5
abundance: few
CDR3nt: TGTGCCAGCAGTTTGGACGGAGGTGTTGGTGGCTACACCTTC
CDR3aa: CASSLDGGVGGYTF

j_gene: TRBJ2-3
d_gene: -
v_gene: TRBV15
abundance: -
CDR3nt: TGTGCCACGCACGACCCTACCAAGACACCTAGCACAGATACGCAGTATTTT
CDR3aa: CATHDPTKTPSTDTQYF

j_gene: TRBJ2-5
d_gene: -
v_gene: TRBV28
abundance: -
CDR3nt: TGTGCCAGCAGTTTTCCCGGGAGTGAGACCCAGTACTTC
CDR3aa: CASSFPGSETQYF

j_gene: TRBJ1-2
d_gene: -
v_gene: TRBV28
abundance: few
CDR3nt: TGTGCCAGCAATTTGCGGTTTGGGGGCGCGTACTATGGCTACACCTTC
CDR3aa: CASNLRFGGAYYGYTF

j_gene: TRBJ2-3
d_gene: TRBD2
v_gene: TRBV11-2
abundance: -
CDR3nt: TGTGCCAGCAGCAACACCGGGACTAGCGGGACCACAGATACGCAGTATTTT
CDR3aa: CASSNTGTSGTTDTQYF

j_gene: TRBJ2-7
d_gene: TRBD2
v_gene: TRBV7-8
abundance: few
CDR3nt: TGTGCCAGCAGCTGGACTAGCGGGGGCTCCTACGAGCAGTACTTC
CDR3aa: CASSWTSGGSYEQYF

j_gene: TRBJ2-1
d_gene: TRBD2
v_gene: TRBV7-3
abundance: -
CDR3nt: TGTGCCAGCAGCTTAAGACTAGCGGGAGTCGATGAGCAGTTCTTC
CDR3aa: CASSLRLAGVDEQFF

j_gene: TRBJ2-3
d_gene: -
v_gene: TRBV30
abundance: -
CDR3nt: TGTGCCTGGAGTGTCACAGATACGCAGTATTTT
CDR3aa: CAWSVTDTQYF

j_gene: TRBJ2-2
d_gene: -
v_gene: TRBV4-2
abundance: once
CDR3nt: TGTGCCAGCAGCCAAGACGTCGGCAGGAACACCGGGGAGCTGTTTTTT
CDR3aa: CASSQDVGRNTGELFF

j_gene: TRBJ2-2
d_gene: TRBD2
v_gene: TRBV7-2
abundance: few
CDR3nt: TGTGCCAGCAGCCCGCGGACTAGCGGGAGGACCGGGGAGCTGTTTTTT
CDR3aa: CASSPRTSGRTGELFF

j_gene: TRBJ2-1
d_gene: -
v_gene: TRBV10-2
abundance: -
CDR3nt: TGCGCCAGCAGTGGGCCGAGGGGTGTGGGGAATGAGCAGTTCTTC
CDR3aa: CASSGPRGVGNEQFF

j_gene: TRBJ2-1
d_gene: -
v_gene: TRBV4-2
abundance: -
CDR3nt: TGTGCCAGCGGAAGGGTTGACGGATCCTACAATGAGCAGTTCTTC
CDR3aa: CASGRVDGSYNEQFF

j_gene: TRBJ2-5
d_gene: -
v_gene: TRBV27
abundance: once
CDR3nt: TGTGCCAGCAGCCCAGGGGCGGGACTCCCCGGGCAAGAGACCCAGTACTTC
CDR3aa: CASSPGAGLPGQETQYF

j_gene: TRBJ2-1
d_gene: -
v_gene: TRBV4-1
abundance: -
CDR3nt: TGCGCCAGCAGAGTGGTGGGAGACAATGAGCAGTTCTTC
CDR3aa: CASRVVGDNEQFF

j_gene: TRBJ1-4
d_gene: -
v_gene: TRBV18
abundance: -
CDR3nt: TGTGCCAGCTCACCACCGACGGGAGATGAAAAACTGTTTTTT
CDR3aa: CASSPPTGDEKLFF

j_gene: TRBJ2-2
d_gene: -
v_gene: TRBV29-1
abundance: few
CDR3nt: TGCAGCGTTGAAGCCCAGGTATCAGGTGGCGGGGAGCTGTTTTTT
CDR3aa: CSVEAQVSGGGELFF

j_gene: TRBJ2-3
d_gene: -
v_gene: TRBV5-5
abundance: -
CDR3nt: TGTGCCAGCAGCGCCTCGCCTAGCAGACGCACAGATACGCAGTATTTT
CDR3aa: CASSASPSRRTDTQYF

j_gene: TRBJ1-2
d_gene: TRBD1
v_gene: TRBV30
abundance: -
CDR3nt: TGTGCCTGGACAGGGGGTGCCTATGGCTACACCTTC
CDR3aa: CAWTGGAYGYTF

j_gene: TRBJ1-1
d_gene: -
v_gene: TRBV27
abundance: once
CDR3nt: TGTGCCAGCAGTTTGCTGCTGAACACTGAAGCTTTCTTT
CDR3aa: CASSLLLNTEAFF

j_gene: TRBJ2-2
d_gene: TRBD2
v_gene: TRBV5-4
abundance: -
CDR3nt: TGTGCCAGCAGACAGACTAGCGGGAACACCGGGGAGCTGTTTTTT
CDR3aa: CASRQTSGNTGELFF